The clone carrying this TCR beta chain was observed a single time. Its antigen remains unknown. Stability required unchanged lesions during the previous 6 months. Assay: immunoSEQ multiplex PCR; the TCRdb copy retains only in-frame clones and omits some. In the table there are 55,000 to 75,000 clones, 80% to 95% of which are singletons. This record belongs to a study of resident and recirculating memory T cells in vitiligo. Study as a whole: Each patient gave two lesional and two nonlesional epidermal shave biopsies, plus PBMCs.

Study findings and constraints: No unique dominant TCR clone was found in vitiligo lesions.

CDR1 is LNHNV, CDR2 YYDKDF, per germline (reference sequence). Trimming removed 0 bases from V and 2 bases from J, with 19 bases in between. The CDR3 has 18 residues. The V and J genes are TRBV15 and TRBJ1-2, with D possibly matching TRBD1 (5 bases). The sample comprised blood. This receptor was identified in a male donor with vitiligo. This CDR3 reads CATSRDILRGGVNYGYTF. The CDR3 DNA follows: TGTGCCACCAGCAGAGATATACTGAGGGGAGGGGTCAACTATGGCTACACCTTC.